This T cell receptor (beta chain) was retrieved from a study of blood T cell repertoires in COVID-19. Trimming took 9 bases from V and 2 from J, leaving 16 bases between them. The germline gives CDR1 KGHDR, CDR2 SFDVKD. CDR3 length: 15 residues. Using immunoSEQ multiplex PCR, the repertoire was profiled, and TCRdb retains in-frame clones only, with some absent. The data show 250,000 or so clones, roughly 85% seen once. The sequenced sample was peripheral blood. V and J are TRBV24-1 and TRBJ2-1; a weak D match, TRBD1 (5 bases). The source of this sequence is a woman aged 25 to 39 with active or convalescent COVID-19. The CDR3 DNA reads TGTGCCACCTCTCCCCGTGACAGCCCCTACAATGAGCAGTTCTTC. It is translated as CATSPRDSPYNEQFF.